This TCR beta chain is from a study of shared clonotypes between healthy human individuals (dated by TCRdb to 2019 to 2021). Study-wide context: The cohort comprised two women and a few men aged 18 to 49 years. The study deeply sequenced blood TCR repertoires of five healthy adults to estimate repertoire size and the extent of clonotype sharing between individuals. Per donor, three plates each were used for CD4 naive and CD4 memory, two for CD8 naive, and one for CD8 memory. Libraries were prepared and TCR repertoires were sequenced by different laboratories using diverse techniques, in order to increase sequencing depth and limit assay-specific biases. Leukapheresis yielded between about 0.85 and 10 billion PBMCs per donor.

The CDR3 holds 14 amino acids from the cysteine to the phenylalanine. The DNA shown is the 42-base CDR3, in frame from base 1. The germline V gene encodes CDR1 ENHRY and CDR2 SYGVKD. Clipping removes 0 bases from V and 6 bases from J, with 1 as the unmatched junction base count. Using the deep immunoSEQ assay, multiplex PCR amplified TCR CDR3 regions from genomic DNA. Extracted genomic DNA from each cell subset was distributed evenly across all wells of several immunoSEQ 96-well plates, and each plate was treated as a replicate. Each replicate PCR for sorted subsets received about 220 ng genomic DNA, equal to some 32,000 T cell genomes. The purified libraries were quantified using a Qubit 3.0 fluorometer, sized with a Bioanalyzer 2100, and then quantified again using the KAPA Library Quantification kit. Every immunoSEQ 96-well plate was sequenced on a dedicated single-read 150-cycle Illumina NextSeq 550 flow cell. From the authors' description of their analysis: The immunoSEQ output contained only junctional sequences without quality scores, so filtering could not match that applied to full-length reads. Sequences were annotated with PyIR, a Python wrapper for IgBLAST v1.9, using IMGT germline references to assign V/J genes and CDR3. Reads were removed for weak V/J assignments (E-value above 1e-6), missing CDR3, stop codons, out-of-frame junctions, or ambiguous translated residues. A V3J clonotype was defined by an identical inferred V gene, J gene, and CDR3 amino acid sequence. Percentage overlap between repertoires was computed as shared unique clonotypes divided by the size of the smaller repertoire. Richness of each repertoire was evaluated using RTK rarefaction, the Chao1 estimator, and Recon v2.1 estimates of unobserved clonotypes. For all TCRbeta clonotypes obtained by the gDNA method from a handful of donors, generation probabilities were computed with OLGA. TCRdb provides this immuneACCESS table in a form limited to in-frame rearrangements. Some clones are lacking; in checked studies, under half of them reflect an unresolved V gene, and why the rest are absent is not known. V and J calls and clone size are as listed in that table; D and trimming were resolved from the DNA. The sample includes around 700,000 clones, with about two thirds observed a single time. The ten largest clonotypes hold around 2% of the sample.

The study at large found these results: Pairwise subsampling indicated that sequencing depth was expected to affect the degree of clonotype sharing among donors. Even with the large sequencing depth, rarefaction of the sorted-subset datasets indicated that sequencing was incomplete. Because the study included a small number of donors, the genetic and exposure-history diversity represented was limited. Sampling was limited to blood, and TCR repertoires in tissue likely differ from TCR repertoires in blood. Sharing across a handful of donors was observed for roughly 5.4% of naive CD4, over 3% of naive CD8, 2.3% of memory CD4, and around 0.44% of memory CD8 clonotypes. Naive subsets generally had larger estimated clonotype richness than memory subsets. Higher generation probabilities were observed for clonotypes shared by all four sorted-subset donors than for non-shared clonotypes.

Donors were healthy HIV-negative adults with no recently reported acute infections or vaccinations. Only Caucasian adults living in Nashville, Tennessee, USA were represented among the donors. Magnetic negative selection was used to enrich CD4+ T cells, after which naive cells were positively selected on CD45RA and the negative fraction became the memory subset. Blood was obtained by leukapheresis, after which PBMCs were separated by Ficoll-Histopaque density gradient centrifugation and cryopreserved in liquid nitrogen vapor phase. Analytical flow cytometry was used to check the purity and quantity of each magnetically sorted T cell population. Genomic DNA was isolated from each sorted fraction and quantified by UV absorbance on a Nanodrop 2000c. Notes on this clone: There is no known antigen for this receptor. Nothing much larger sits one base from this clone, and base qualities are not available.

Material: memory CD4+ T cells sorted from blood. Sample cell subset or site, as interpreted from the label and publication: CD45RA-negative fraction. The chain is assembled from TRBV10-3 and TRBJ1-5; 8 middle bases align to TRBD1. The sequence derives from a woman aged 25 to 39 in good health. The nucleotide sequence is given as TGTGCCATCAGTGAGTCGCAGGGGGCTCAGCCCCAGCATTTT. Its translation is CAISESQGAQPQHF.